This T cell receptor (beta chain) was recorded in a study of OX40 agonist ivuxolimab in advanced cancers. Trimming removed 0 bases from V and 7 bases from J; junction bases left unmatched: 7. Germline loops: CDR1 LNHNV, CDR2 YYDKDF (reference sequence). This CDR3 is built from 16 residues. This table comes from immunoSEQ multiplex PCR, and its TCRdb copy is limited to in-frame clones, with some not included. The sample includes around 54,000 clones, under 95% of them seen just once. Sequencing was performed on CD4+ or CD8+ T cells sorted from blood, taken in a trial of the OX40 agonist ivuxolimab. J is TRBJ2-2 and V is TRBV15; TRBD2 aligns across 8 bases. The origin of this receptor is an adult with an advanced solid tumor such as melanoma, head and neck, liver or kidney cancer. In DNA, the CDR3 is TGTGCCACCAGCAGAGATAGAATAGCGGGATACGGGGAGCTGTTTTTT. Amino acid sequence: CATSRDRIAGYGELFF.